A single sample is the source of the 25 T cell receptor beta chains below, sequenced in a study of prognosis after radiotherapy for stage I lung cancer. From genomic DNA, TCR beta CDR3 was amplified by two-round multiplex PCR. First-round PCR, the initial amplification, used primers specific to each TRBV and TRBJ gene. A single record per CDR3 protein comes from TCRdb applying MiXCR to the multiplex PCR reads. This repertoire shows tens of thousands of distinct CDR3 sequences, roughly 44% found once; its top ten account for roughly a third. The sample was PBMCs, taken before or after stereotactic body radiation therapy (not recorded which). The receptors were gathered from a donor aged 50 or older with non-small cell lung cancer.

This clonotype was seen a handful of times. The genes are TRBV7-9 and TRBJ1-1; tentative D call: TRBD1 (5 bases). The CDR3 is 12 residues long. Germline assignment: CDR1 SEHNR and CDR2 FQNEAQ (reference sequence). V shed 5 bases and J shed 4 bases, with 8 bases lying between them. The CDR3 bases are TGTGCCAGCAGCCGGGGGAGCACTGAAGCTTTCTTT. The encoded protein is CASSRGSTEAFF.

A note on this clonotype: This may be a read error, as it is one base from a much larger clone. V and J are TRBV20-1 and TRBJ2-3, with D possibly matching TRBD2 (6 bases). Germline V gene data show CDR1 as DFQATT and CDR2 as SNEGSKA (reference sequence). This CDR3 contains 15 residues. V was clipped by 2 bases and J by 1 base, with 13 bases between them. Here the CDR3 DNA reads TGCAGTGCTAGATCGGGCGGGAAGTGCACAGATACGCAGTATTTT. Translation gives CSARSGGKCTDTQYF.

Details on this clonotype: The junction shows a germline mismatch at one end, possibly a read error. The CDR3 loop reads CASNQVNMGFPETQYF. CDR3 bases: TGCGCCAGCAACCAAGTTAATATGGGGTTCCCAGAGACCCAGTACTTC. The chain recombines TRBV4-1 with TRBJ2-5; D unresolved. The CDR3 sequence is 16 residues long. In germline, CDR1 is MGHRA, CDR2 YSYEKL.

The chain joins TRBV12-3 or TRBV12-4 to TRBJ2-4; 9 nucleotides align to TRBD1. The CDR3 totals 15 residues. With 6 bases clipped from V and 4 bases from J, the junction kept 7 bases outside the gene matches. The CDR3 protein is CASSDPGQGKNIQYF. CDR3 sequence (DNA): TGTGCCAGCAGCGATCCGGGACAGGGAAAAAACATTCAGTACTTC.

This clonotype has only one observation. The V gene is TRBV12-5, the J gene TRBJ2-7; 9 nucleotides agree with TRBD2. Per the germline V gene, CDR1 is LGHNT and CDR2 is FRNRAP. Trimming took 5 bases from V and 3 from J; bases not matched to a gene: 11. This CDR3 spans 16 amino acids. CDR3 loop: CASGPRGAGGIYEQYF. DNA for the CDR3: TGTGCTAGTGGTCCTCGCGGAGCGGGAGGAATCTACGAGCAGTACTTC.

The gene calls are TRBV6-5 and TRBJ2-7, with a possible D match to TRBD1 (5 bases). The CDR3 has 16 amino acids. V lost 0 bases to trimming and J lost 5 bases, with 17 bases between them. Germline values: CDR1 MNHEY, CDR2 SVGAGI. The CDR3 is CASSYSEIEQVNEQYF. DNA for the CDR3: TGTGCCAGCAGTTACTCCGAGATTGAACAGGTGAACGAGCAGTACTTC.

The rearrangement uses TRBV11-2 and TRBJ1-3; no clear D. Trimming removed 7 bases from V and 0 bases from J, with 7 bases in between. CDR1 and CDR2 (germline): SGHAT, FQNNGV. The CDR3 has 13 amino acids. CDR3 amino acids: CASNQASGNTIYF. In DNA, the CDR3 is TGTGCCAGCAACCAGGCCTCTGGAAACACCATATATTTT.

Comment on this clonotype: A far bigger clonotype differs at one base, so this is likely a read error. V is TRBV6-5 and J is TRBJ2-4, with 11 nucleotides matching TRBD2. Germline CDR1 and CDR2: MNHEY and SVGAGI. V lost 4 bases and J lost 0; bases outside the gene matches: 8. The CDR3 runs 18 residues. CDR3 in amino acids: CASSFKVLAGEAKNIQYF. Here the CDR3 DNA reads TGTGCCAGCAGTTTCAAGGTACTAGCGGGAGAAGCCAAAAACATTCAGTACTTC.

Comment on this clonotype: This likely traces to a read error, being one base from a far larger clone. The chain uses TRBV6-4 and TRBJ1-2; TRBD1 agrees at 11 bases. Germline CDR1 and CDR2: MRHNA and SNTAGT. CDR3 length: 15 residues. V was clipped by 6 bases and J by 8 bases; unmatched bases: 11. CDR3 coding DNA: TGTGCCAGCAGCCGAGAAGGACAGGGGGCTCTCGGCTACACCTTC. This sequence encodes CASSREGQGALGYTF.

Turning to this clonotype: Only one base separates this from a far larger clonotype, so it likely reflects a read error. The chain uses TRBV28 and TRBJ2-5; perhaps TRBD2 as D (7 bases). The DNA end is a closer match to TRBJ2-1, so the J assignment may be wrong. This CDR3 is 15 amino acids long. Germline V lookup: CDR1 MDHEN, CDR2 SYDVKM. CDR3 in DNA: TGTGCCAGCGGGAGGGGGGGACCAGCGGGAAATGAGCAGTTCTTC. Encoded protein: CASGRGGPAGNEQFF.

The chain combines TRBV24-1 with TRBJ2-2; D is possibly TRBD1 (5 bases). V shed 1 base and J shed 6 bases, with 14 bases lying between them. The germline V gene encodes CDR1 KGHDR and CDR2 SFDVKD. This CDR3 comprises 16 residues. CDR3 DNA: TGTGCCACCAGTGATTTAACAGCAGGGCTGGCCGGGGAGCTGTTTTTT. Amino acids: CATSDLTAGLAGELFF.

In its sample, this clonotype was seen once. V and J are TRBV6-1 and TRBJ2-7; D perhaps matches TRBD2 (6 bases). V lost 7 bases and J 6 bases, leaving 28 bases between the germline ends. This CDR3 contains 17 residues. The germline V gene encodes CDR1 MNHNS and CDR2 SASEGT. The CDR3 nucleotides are TGTGCCAGCATTCGCTTCCACCAGGCGGGATGGCCGGTCGAGCAGTACTTC. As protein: CASIRFHQAGWPVEQYF.

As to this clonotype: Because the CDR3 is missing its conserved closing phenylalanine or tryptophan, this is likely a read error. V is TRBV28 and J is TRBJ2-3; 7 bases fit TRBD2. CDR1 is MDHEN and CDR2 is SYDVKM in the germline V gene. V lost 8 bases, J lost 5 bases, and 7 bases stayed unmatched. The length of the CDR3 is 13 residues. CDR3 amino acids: CASEAGDGDTQYL. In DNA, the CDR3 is TGTGCCAGCGAGGCGGGAGATGGAGATACGCAGTATCTT.

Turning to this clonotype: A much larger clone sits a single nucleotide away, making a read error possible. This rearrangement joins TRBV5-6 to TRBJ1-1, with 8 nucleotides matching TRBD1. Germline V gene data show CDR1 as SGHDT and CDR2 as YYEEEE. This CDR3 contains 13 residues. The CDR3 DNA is TGTGCCATCAGCAGGGGGCCCGACAGGGGTGCTTTCTTT. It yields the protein CAISRGPDRGAFF.

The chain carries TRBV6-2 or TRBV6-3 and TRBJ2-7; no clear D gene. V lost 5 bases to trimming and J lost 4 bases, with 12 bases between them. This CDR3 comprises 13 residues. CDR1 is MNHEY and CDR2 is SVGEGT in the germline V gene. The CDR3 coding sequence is TGTGCCAGCAGTCAATATCAGGTATACGAGCAGTACTTC. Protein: CASSQYQVYEQYF.

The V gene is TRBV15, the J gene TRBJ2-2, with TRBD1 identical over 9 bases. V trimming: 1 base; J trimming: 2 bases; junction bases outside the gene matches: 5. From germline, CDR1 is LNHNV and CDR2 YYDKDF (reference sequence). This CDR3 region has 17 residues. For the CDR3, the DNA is TGTGCCACCAGCAGAGGGCCGGGACAGGGTAACACCGGGGAGCTGTTTTTT. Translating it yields CATSRGPGQGNTGELFF.

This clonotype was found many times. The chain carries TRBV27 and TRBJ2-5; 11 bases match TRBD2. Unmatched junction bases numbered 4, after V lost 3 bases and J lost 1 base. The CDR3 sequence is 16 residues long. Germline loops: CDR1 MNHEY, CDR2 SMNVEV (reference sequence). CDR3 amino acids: CASSFRGLAAQETQYF. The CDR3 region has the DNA TGTGCCAGCAGTTTCCGGGGACTAGCGGCCCAAGAGACCCAGTACTTC.

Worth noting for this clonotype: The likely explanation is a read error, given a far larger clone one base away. CDR3 sequence reads: CASRRTRRGLADNEQFF. In nucleotides, the CDR3 is TGTGCCAGCAGACGTACCCGCAGGGGACTAGCGGACAATGAGCAGTTCTTC. The chain carries TRBV6-8 and TRBJ2-1; 11 bases map to TRBD2. Germline V gene lookup returns CDR1 MNHGY and CDR2 SAAAGT. The trim removed 6 bases at V and 5 bases at J, leaving 12 bases unmatched. This CDR3 has 17 amino acids.

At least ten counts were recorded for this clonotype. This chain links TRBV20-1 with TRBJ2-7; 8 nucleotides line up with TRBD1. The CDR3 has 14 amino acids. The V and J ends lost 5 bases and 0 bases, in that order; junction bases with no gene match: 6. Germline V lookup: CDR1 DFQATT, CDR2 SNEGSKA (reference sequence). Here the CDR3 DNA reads TGCAGTGCTCTTCACAGGGGGAGCTCCTACGAGCAGTACTTC. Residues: CSALHRGSSYEQYF.

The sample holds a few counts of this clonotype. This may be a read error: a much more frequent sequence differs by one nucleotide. The chain's CDR3 is CASSLSRGSQYF. In DNA form, the CDR3 reads TGTGCCAGCAGCTTATCTAGAGGGTCCCAGTACTTC. The genes are TRBV7-9 and TRBJ2-5; TRBD2 is a possible D gene (5 bases). Germline-derived CDR1 and CDR2 are SEHNR and FQNEAQ (reference sequence). This CDR3 has 12 amino acids. Between the trimmed V and J ends, which lost 2 bases and 9 bases, there was a span of 10 bases.

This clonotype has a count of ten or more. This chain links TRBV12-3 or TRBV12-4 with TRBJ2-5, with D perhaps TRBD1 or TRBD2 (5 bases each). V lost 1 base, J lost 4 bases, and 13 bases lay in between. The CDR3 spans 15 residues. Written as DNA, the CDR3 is TGTGCCAGCAGTTTAGATACGGGGCCCGTAGAGACCCAGTACTTC. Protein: CASSLDTGPVETQYF.

CDR3 loop: CASRGLAGPEQYF. The DNA of the CDR3 is TGTGCCAGCAGGGGACTAGCGGGTCCAGAGCAGTACTTC. This chain joins TRBV6-1 and TRBJ2-7; 12 nucleotides align to TRBD2. Germline V lookup: CDR1 MNHNS, CDR2 SASEGT. The CDR3 covers 13 residues. The J segment lost 7 bases and the V segment lost 6 bases, leaving 4 bases of the junction unmatched.

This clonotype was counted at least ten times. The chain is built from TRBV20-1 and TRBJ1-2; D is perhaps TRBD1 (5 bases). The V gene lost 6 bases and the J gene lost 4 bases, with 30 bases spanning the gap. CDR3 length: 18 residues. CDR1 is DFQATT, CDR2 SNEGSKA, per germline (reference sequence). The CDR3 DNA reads TGCAGTGCCGTAAAAGCAACGAGGGGCGCTTTCGGGGGCTATGGCTACACCTTC. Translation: CSAVKATRGAFGGYGYTF.

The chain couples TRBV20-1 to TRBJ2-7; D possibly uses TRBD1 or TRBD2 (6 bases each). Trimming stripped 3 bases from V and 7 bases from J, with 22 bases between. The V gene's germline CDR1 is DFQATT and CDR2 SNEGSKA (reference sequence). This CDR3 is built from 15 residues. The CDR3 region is CSASRQVNNAGEQYF. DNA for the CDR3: TGCAGTGCTAGTAGACAGGTGAACAACGCGGGGGAGCAGTACTTC.

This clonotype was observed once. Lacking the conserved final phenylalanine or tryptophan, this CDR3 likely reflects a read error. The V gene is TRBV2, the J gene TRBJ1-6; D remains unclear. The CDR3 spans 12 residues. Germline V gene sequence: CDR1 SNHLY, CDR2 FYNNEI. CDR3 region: CDSTEGFSPLHS. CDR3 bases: TGTGACAGCACGGAGGGTTTTTCACCCCTCCACTCT.